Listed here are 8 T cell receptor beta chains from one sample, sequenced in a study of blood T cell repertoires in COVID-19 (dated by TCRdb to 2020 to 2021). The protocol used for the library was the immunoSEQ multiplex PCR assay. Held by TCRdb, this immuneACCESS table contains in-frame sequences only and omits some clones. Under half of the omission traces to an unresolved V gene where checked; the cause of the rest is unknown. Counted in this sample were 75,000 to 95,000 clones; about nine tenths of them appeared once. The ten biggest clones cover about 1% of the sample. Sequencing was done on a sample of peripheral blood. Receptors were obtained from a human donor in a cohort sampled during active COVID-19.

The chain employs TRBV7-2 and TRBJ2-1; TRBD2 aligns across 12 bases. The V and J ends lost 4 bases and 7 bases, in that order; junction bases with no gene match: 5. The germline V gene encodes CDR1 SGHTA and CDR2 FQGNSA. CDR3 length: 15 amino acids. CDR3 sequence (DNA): TGTGCCAGCAGCTCGTCTAGCGGGAGGGCAAATGAGCAGTTCTTC. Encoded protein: CASSSSSGRANEQFF.

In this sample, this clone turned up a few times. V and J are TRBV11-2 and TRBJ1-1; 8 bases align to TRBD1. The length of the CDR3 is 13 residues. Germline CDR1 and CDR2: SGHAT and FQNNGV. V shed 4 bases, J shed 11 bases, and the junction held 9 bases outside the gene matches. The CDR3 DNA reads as TGTGCCAGCAGCTCGAGTTGGACAGGGAGTGCTTTCTTT. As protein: CASSSSWTGSAFF.

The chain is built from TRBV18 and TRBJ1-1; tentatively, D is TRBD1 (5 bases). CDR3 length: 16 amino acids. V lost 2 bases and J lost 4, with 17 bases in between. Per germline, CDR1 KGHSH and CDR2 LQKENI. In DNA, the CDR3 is TGTGCCAGCTCACCAACAGGTGCAGGCGGTTCCACTGAAGCTTTCTTT. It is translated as CASSPTGAGGSTEAFF.

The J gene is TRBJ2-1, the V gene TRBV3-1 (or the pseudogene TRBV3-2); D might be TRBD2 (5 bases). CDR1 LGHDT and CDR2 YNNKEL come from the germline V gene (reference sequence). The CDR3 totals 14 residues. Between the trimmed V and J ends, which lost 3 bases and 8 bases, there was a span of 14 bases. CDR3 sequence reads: CASSHEPLRDEQFF. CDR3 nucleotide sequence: TGTGCCAGCAGCCACGAGCCTCTGCGGGATGAGCAGTTCTTC.

This chain's CDR3 is CASSQGLSDAYNEQFF. The DNA for the CDR3 is TGTGCCAGCAGCCAAGGACTTTCTGACGCCTACAATGAGCAGTTCTTC. The rearrangement joins TRBV16 to TRBJ2-1, with D perhaps TRBD2 (5 bases). The V gene's germline CDR1 is KGHSY and CDR2 FQNENV. Trimming took 2 bases from V and 2 from J, leaving 13 bases between them. This CDR3 is built from 16 residues.

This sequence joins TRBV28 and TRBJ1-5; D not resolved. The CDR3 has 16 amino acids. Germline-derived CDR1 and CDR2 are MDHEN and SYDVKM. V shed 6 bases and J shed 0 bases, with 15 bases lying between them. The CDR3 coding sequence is TGTGCCAGCAGATCTACCCGGCAGGCTAGCAATCAGCCCCAGCATTTT. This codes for CASRSTRQASNQPQHF. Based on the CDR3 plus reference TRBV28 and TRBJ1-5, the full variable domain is DVKVTQSSRYLVKRTGEKVFLECVQDMDHENMFWYRQDPGLGLRLIYFSYDVKMKEKGDIPEGYSVSREKKERFSLILESASTNQTSMYLCASRSTRQASNQPQHFGDGTRLSIL.

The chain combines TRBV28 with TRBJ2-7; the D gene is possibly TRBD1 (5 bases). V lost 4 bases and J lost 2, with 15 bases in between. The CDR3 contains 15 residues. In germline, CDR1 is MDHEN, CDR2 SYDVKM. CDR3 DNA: TGTGCCAGCAGTTCAGGGAATCTTCACACCTACGAGCAGTACTTC. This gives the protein CASSSGNLHTYEQYF.

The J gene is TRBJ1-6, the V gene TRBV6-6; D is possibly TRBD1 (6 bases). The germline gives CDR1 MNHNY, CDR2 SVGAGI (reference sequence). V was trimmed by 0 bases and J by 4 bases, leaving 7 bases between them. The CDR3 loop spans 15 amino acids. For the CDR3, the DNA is TGTGCCAGCAGTTACTCGGACAGTTATAATTCACCCCTCCACTTT. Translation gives CASSYSDSYNSPLHF.